This is a list of T cell receptor beta chains from one sample in a study of prognosis after radiotherapy for stage I lung cancer. TCRdb analysed the multiplex PCR reads with MiXCR anew, one entry per CDR3 protein. The sample contains over 15,000 distinct CDR3 sequences, 45% to 50% of which appear only once. This specimen consisted of PBMCs, obtained before or after stereotactic body radiation therapy (not recorded which). All receptors come from a donor aged 50 or older with non-small cell lung cancer. Both conserved end residues are part of each CDR3. Fields, in order: J gene, V gene, CDR3 length, clone size, D gene, CDR3 DNA, CDR3 protein. D genes are given only for firm matches. Some rows have no size entry. The others give once, few or many, or a class for an expanded clone.

>TRBJ1-5|TRBV4-1|15|few|NA
TGCGCCAGCAGCCAAGTCCGTTCTAGCACAGATACGCAGCATTTT
CASSQVRSSTDTQHF
>TRBJ2-7|TRBV6-1|13|NA|NA
TGTGCCAGCACCAAGCAGGGGACCTACGAGCAGTACTTC
CASTKQGTYEQYF
>TRBJ2-1|TRBV6-5|19|NA|NA
TGTGCCAGCAGTTACCCCACCGTGAGCGTGGGATTTCTCTACAATGAGCAGTTCTTC
CASSYPTVSVGFLYNEQFF
>TRBJ2-6|TRBV2|17|NA|NA
TGTGCCAGCCCCGCGGGGACGAGCCGCTCTGGGGCCAACGTCCTGACTTTC
CASPAGTSRSGANVLTF
>TRBJ2-1|TRBV6-2/TRBV6-3|12|many|TRBD2
TGTGCCAGCAGTTACGCGGGAGGGATGCAGTTCTTC
CASSYAGGMQFF
>TRBJ2-3|TRBV5-1|17|NA|TRBD2
TGCGCCAGCAGCCTCGGACTAGCGGGGCTCAGCACAGATACGCAGTATTTT
CASSLGLAGLSTDTQYF
>TRBJ2-1|TRBV20-1|16|few|TRBD2
TGCAGTGCTAGAGATTTAATCGGGAGGGTTTACAATGAGCAGTTCTTC
CSARDLIGRVYNEQFF
>TRBJ2-2|TRBV5-4|18|NA|NA
TGTGCCAGCAGCTTGGGCGTGGGTGGCGGGCTGAACACCGGGGAGCTGTTTTTT
CASSLGVGGGLNTGELFF
>TRBJ2-5|TRBV30|10|NA|TRBD2
TGTGCCCGAGTGCGGGAGACCCATTACTTC
CARVRETHYF
>TRBJ1-2|TRBV19|13|NA|NA
TGTGCCAGTAGTAACGGACCGCGGAATGGCTACACCTTC
CASSNGPRNGYTF
>TRBJ1-3|TRBV14|15|NA|NA
TGTGCCAGCAGCCCGCGGTGGGGGTCCGGAAACACCATATATTTT
CASSPRWGSGNTIYF
>TRBJ2-1|TRBV6-1|13|many|NA
TGTGCCAGCAGTCCTAGCCCCTACAATGAGCAGTTCTTC
CASSPSPYNEQFF
>TRBJ2-1|TRBV20-1|15|many|NA
TGCAGTGCTAGAGATGTGGGGGAGGACTACAATGAGCAGTTCTTC
CSARDVGEDYNEQFF
>TRBJ1-6|TRBV20-1|14|NA|NA
TGCAGTGCCCGACAGGCAGGCGGTTCTTCCCCCCTCCACTTT
CSARQAGGSSPLHF
>TRBJ1-5|TRBV19|13|NA|NA
TGTGCCAGTAGGTGGATGGGGGGCAAACCCCAGCATTTT
CASRWMGGKPQHF
>TRBJ2-7|TRBV7-2|14|NA|TRBD2
TGTGCCAGTAGCGGGCCGGGACTTTCCTACGAGCAGTACTTC
CASSGPGLSYEQYF
>TRBJ2-7|TRBV28|15|NA|TRBD1
TGTGCCAGCAGTTCTCTAGGACAGGCTCGCCACGAGCAGTACTTC
CASSSLGQARHEQYF
>TRBJ1-4|TRBV7-2|15|many|NA
TGTGCCAGCAGTCTAGAGGGGGGCGGGAGTGAAAAACTGTTTTTT
CASSLEGGGSEKLFF
>TRBJ2-2|TRBV27|19|many|TRBD2
TGTGCCAGCAGTCCCGGGACTAGCGGGCGAGCTCGGTACACCGGGGAGCTGTTTTTT
CASSPGTSGRARYTGELFF
>TRBJ2-1|TRBV2|14|NA|NA
TGTGCCAGCAGGCAGGGTGGTTCCTACAATGAGCAGTTCTTC
CASRQGGSYNEQFF
>TRBJ1-5|TRBV15|17|NA|NA
TGTGCCACCAGCATTTCCGTGGTGGGGCGATTCAATCAGCCCCAGCATTTT
CATSISVVGRFNQPQHF
>TRBJ2-5|TRBV7-2|15|NA|TRBD1
TGTGCCAGCAGCTTTGCAGGGGGCTTGTTGGAGACCCAGTACTTC
CASSFAGGLLETQYF
>TRBJ2-3|TRBV6-4|15|NA|NA
TGTGCCACCACGGCCGTATCGGGGCACACAGATACGCAGTATTTT
CATTAVSGHTDTQYF
>TRBJ2-3|TRBV11-3|14|NA|NA
TGTGCCAGCAGCCCGAGCGGTAATACAGATACGCAGTATTTT
CASSPSGNTDTQYF
>TRBJ2-5|TRBV28|15|many|NA
TGTGCCAGCAGTAAGCAGGGACATACCAAAGAGACCCAGTACTTC
CASSKQGHTKETQYF
>TRBJ1-2|TRBV7-2|13|NA|NA
TGTGCCAGCAGCTTGAAAGGGATCATCGGCTACACCTTC
CASSLKGIIGYTF
>TRBJ2-7|TRBV30|13|NA|NA
TGTGCCTGGAGTAGGGCGGGACTTCGGGAGCAGTACTTC
CAWSRAGLREQYF
>TRBJ2-1|TRBV20-1|16|many|TRBD2
TGCAGTGCTAGGCACCCGGGACTAGCGGTTATCAATGAGCAGTTCTTC
CSARHPGLAVINEQFF
>TRBJ2-1|TRBV5-1|13|once|NA
TGCGCCAGCATCCTCAGGTGGGTCGATGAGCAGTTCTTC
CASILRWVDEQFF
>TRBJ1-1|TRBV6-2/TRBV6-3|15|NA|TRBD1
TGTGCCAGCAGGCAGCAGGGGGCGATTCTCACTGAAGCTTTCTTT
CASRQQGAILTEAFF
>TRBJ2-7|TRBV28|16|NA|NA
TGTGCCAGCAGTGGGTGCCCTATCGGGTCCTCCTACGAGCAGTACTTC
CASSGCPIGSSYEQYF
>TRBJ2-7|TRBV2|15|NA|NA
TGTGCCAGCAATGGGGGGAAAGGGGGATCCTACGAGCAGTACTTC
CASNGGKGGSYEQYF